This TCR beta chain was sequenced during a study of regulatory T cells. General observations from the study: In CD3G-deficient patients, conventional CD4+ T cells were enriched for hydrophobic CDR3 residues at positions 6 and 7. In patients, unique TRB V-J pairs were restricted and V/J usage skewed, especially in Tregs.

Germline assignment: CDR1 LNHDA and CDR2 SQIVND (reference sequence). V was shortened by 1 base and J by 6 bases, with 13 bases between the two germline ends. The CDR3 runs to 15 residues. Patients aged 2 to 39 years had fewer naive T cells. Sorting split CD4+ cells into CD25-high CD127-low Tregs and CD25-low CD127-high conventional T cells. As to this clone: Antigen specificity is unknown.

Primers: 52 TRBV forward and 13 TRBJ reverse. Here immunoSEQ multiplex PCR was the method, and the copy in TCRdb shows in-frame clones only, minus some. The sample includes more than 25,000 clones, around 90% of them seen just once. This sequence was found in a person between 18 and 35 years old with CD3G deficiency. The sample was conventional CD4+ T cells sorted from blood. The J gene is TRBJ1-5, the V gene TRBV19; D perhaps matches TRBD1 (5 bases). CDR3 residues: CASSIGGAGPQPQHF. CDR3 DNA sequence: TGTGCCAGTAGTATAGGGGGCGCCGGCCCTCAGCCCCAGCATTTT. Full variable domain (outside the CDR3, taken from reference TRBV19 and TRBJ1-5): DGGITQSPKYLFRKEGQNVTLSCEQNLNHDAMYWYRQDPGQGLRLIYYSQIVNDFQKGDIAEGYSVSREKKESFPLTVTSAQKNPTAFYLCASSIGGAGPQPQHFGDGTRLSIL.